This is a list of T cell receptor beta chains from one sample in a study of OX40 agonist ivuxolimab in advanced cancers. The data were produced by immunoSEQ multiplex PCR, yet TCRdb's version contains in-frame clones alone and is incomplete. The repertoire holds fewer than 140,000 clones, with roughly nine tenths as singletons. This specimen consisted of CD4+ or CD8+ T cells sorted from blood, obtained in a trial of the OX40 agonist ivuxolimab. The receptors here all came from an adult with an advanced solid tumor such as melanoma, head and neck, liver or kidney cancer. The CDR3 runs from the conserved cysteine through the conserved F or W. The D gene is left open where the match is weak. Rows may omit the clone size; those that give it use once, few, many or a size class.

TRBJ2-3 once TRBV7-2 NA TGTGCCAGCAGCTCGGACCGGACAGATACGCAGTATTTT CASSSDRTDTQYF
TRBJ1-3 NA TRBV30 NA TGTGCCTGGTCGGACGGCAGTGGAAACACCATATATTTT CAWSDGSGNTIYF
TRBJ1-1 NA TRBV6-1 NA TGTGCCAGCGGTTTCACGAACACTGAAGCTTTCTTT CASGFTNTEAFF
TRBJ1-1 NA TRBV28 NA TGTGCCAGCAGTTCCCCAGGGTCCACTGAAGCTTTCTTT CASSSPGSTEAFF
TRBJ2-5 NA TRBV9 NA TGTGCCAGCAGCCCCCCATCTGGGTACCCCCAGACCCAGTACTTC CASSPPSGYPQTQYF
TRBJ2-7 NA TRBV28 NA TGTGCCAGCAGTAGGGGACGGAGCTCCTACGAGCAGTACTTC CASSRGRSSYEQYF
TRBJ2-1 NA TRBV2 TRBD2 TGTGCCAGCGGGAGGACTAGCGGTCATGAGCAGTTCTTC CASGRTSGHEQFF
TRBJ2-5 NA TRBV6-5 NA TGTGCCAGCAGTTACGGTACACCCCAAGAGACCCAGTACTTC CASSYGTPQETQYF
TRBJ1-5 once TRBV4-1 NA TGCGCCAGCAGCCAAGAGGAAGGGGTTAATCAGCCCCAGCATTTT CASSQEEGVNQPQHF
TRBJ1-4 NA TRBV30 NA TGTGCCTGGAGTGTACAGTCAACTAATGAAAAACTGTTTTTT CAWSVQSTNEKLFF
TRBJ1-2 NA TRBV2 TRBD1 TGTGCCAGCAGTCGGGGGGGACAGTTTCGGAGATATGGCTACACCTTC CASSRGGQFRRYGYTF
TRBJ1-5 NA TRBV27 NA TGTGCCAGCAGAATATCGGACCTTCAGCCCCAGCATTTT CASRISDLQPQHF
TRBJ2-7 NA TRBV19 NA TGTGCCAGTAGTATCAAGTTGTCCTACGAGCAGTACTTC CASSIKLSYEQYF
TRBJ1-2 NA TRBV28 NA TGTGCCAGCAGTTCCGTGGCAGGGTCCTATGGCTACACCTTC CASSSVAGSYGYTF
TRBJ1-4 NA TRBV30 NA TGTGCCTGGAGTGGTCACGCCGGGACGGGGGACGAAAAACTGTTTTTT CAWSGHAGTGDEKLFF
TRBJ2-6 NA TRBV9 NA TGTGCCAGCAGCGTAGTCGATACTGGGGCCAACGTCCTGACTTTC CASSVVDTGANVLTF
TRBJ1-2 NA TRBV10-3 NA TGTGCCATCAAGGTTGAGAACTATGGCTACACCTTC CAIKVENYGYTF
TRBJ1-2 NA TRBV18 NA TGTGCCAGCTCACCGCTACATCCGCAATCCGCTTCTAACTATGGCTACACCTTC CASSPLHPQSASNYGYTF
TRBJ1-2 NA TRBV28 NA TGTGCCAGCAGTCCCCAGGGGTGGGGCTACACCTTC CASSPQGWGYTF
TRBJ2-3 NA TRBV11-2 NA TGTGCCAGCAGCTTAAAAACAGGGTCCAGCACAGATACGCAGTATTTT CASSLKTGSSTDTQYF
TRBJ1-6 NA TRBV6-6 TRBD1 TGTGCCAGCAGAAACAGGCGGGACAGGGGTTCACCCCTCCACTTT CASRNRRDRGSPLHF
TRBJ2-2 NA TRBV6-4 TRBD1 TGTGCCAGCGCCCGTCAACCGACAGGGACCGGGGAGCTGTTTTTT CASARQPTGTGELFF
TRBJ1-5 NA TRBV19 TRBD1 TGTGCCAGTACTGACAGGGGAGACTGGAGCAATCAGCCCCAGCATTTT CASTDRGDWSNQPQHF
TRBJ2-3 NA TRBV27 NA TGTGCCAGCAGCCATAATATCGGGCCTTTGAATACGCAGTATTTT CASSHNIGPLNTQYF
TRBJ1-5 NA TRBV7-2 NA TGTGCCAGCAGCTTGGGCAGGGCTCTAAATCAGCCCCAGCATTTT CASSLGRALNQPQHF
TRBJ1-6 NA TRBV2 NA TGTGCCAGCAGTGAGAGAGCGCAGGGGTGGAACGCACCCCTCCACTTT CASSERAQGWNAPLHF